This TCR beta chain was retrieved from a study of blood T cells in healthy people across ages. Whole-study findings and limits: Donor CMV status was unknown, possibly confounding expanded clonotype changes.

Each sample provided at least 5 micrograms of extracted total RNA. Trimming stripped 0 bases from V and 5 bases from J, with 10 bases between. CDR1 is DFQATT and CDR2 is SNEGSKA in the germline V gene (reference sequence). This CDR3 region has 13 residues. The authors ran a second PCR of about 7 to 11 cycles using a sample-barcoded 5' primer and a J-beta primer mix. Each cDNA molecule, via a template-switch adaptor with 12 random nucleotides, was tagged. Each of the samples gave a minimum of 3 million paired-end reads that contained CDR3. TCRdb ran MiXCR on the 5' RACE reads and lists one entry per CDR3 protein. Of approximately 800,000 distinct CDR3 sequences in the sample, 56% are singletons; the top ten hold about 26%. In regard to this clonotype: Its antigen is as yet unknown.

This TCR came from a middle-aged man in good health. Sequences were obtained from blood. The rearrangement links TRBV20-1 to TRBJ2-5; the D is unclear. This CDR3 is CSARDNQPETQYF. The DNA for the CDR3 is TGCAGTGCTAGAGATAACCAGCCGGAGACCCAGTACTTC.